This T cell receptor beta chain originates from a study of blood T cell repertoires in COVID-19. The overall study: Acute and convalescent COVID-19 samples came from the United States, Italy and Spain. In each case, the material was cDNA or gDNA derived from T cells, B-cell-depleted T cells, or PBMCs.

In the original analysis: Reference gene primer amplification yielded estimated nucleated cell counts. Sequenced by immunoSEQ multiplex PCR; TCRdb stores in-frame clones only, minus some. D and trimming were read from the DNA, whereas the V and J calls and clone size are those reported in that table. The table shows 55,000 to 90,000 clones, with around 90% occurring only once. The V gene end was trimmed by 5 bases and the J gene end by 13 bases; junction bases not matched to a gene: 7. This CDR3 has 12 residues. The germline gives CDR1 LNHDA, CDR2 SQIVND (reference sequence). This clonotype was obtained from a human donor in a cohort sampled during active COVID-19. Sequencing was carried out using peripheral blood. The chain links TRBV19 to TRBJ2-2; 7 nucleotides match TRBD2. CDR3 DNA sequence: TGTGCCAGTAGTCCCCTCTCGGGAGGGCTGTTTTTT. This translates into CASSPLSGGLFF.